These T cell receptor beta chains were read from a single sample in a study of blood T cells in healthy people across ages. In TCRdb, the 5' RACE reads were re-called with MiXCR into one record per CDR3 protein. Of 500,000 to 600,000 distinct CDR3 sequences in the sample, 25% to 30% were seen once. The material sequenced was blood. The receptors shown here come from a woman aged 70 to 79 in good health. The CDR3 runs from the conserved cysteine through the conserved F or W. The D gene is left open where the match is weak. Some rows mark clone size as missing; the rest say once, few, many or name a class of expanded clone.

D	size	J	V	DNA	CDR3
TRBD2	NA	TRBJ2-5	TRBV6-2/TRBV6-3	TGTGCCAGCAGTTACTCGCGTACCGGGACTATGGAGACCCAGTACTTC	CASSYSRTGTMETQYF
TRBD1	few	TRBJ2-3	TRBV29-1	TGCAGCGACCGATCGGGACAGGCCGGGGGAGATACGCAGTATTTT	CSDRSGQAGGDTQYF
NA	NA	TRBJ1-4	TRBV18	TGTGCCCAGCTCAACAGGGTGTATGAAAAACTGTTTTTT	CAQLNRVYEKLFF
NA	NA	TRBJ2-3	TRBV7-2	TGTGCCAGCAGCTTAAATACATTCACAGATACGCAGTATTTT	CASSLNTFTDTQYF
TRBD1	few	TRBJ2-7	TRBV5-1	TGCGCCAGCAGCTCGGGGACAGAGGGCGAGCAGTACTTC	CASSSGTEGEQYF
NA	NA	TRBJ2-7	TRBV7-9	TGTGCCAGCAGTGCCGGATCGGGTCCTCCCTACGAGCAGTACTTC	CASSAGSGPPYEQYF
TRBD2	NA	TRBJ2-3	TRBV15	TGTGCCACCAGCAGTGGGGGTCTAGCGGGGGGAACAGGTACGCAGTATTTT	CATSSGGLAGGTGTQYF
NA	few	TRBJ1-2	TRBV13	TGTGCCAGCAGCCGCTCCCCAGGGGAGCACTATGGCTACACCTTC	CASSRSPGEHYGYTF
NA	NA	TRBJ2-3	TRBV2	TGTGCCAGTAGCGCCCATCGGCCTAACACAGATACGCAGTATTTT	CASSAHRPNTDTQYF
NA	few	TRBJ2-1	TRBV7-9	TGTGCCAGCAGCTTACGGGGATTTGAAGACAATCAGCAGTTCTTC	CASSLRGFEDNQQFF
TRBD1	few	TRBJ1-5	TRBV29-1	TGCAGCGTTACAGGGGGGAGCAATCAGCCCCAGCATTTT	CSVTGGSNQPQHF
NA	NA	TRBJ2-7	TRBV7-2	TGTGCCAGTTGTTGGACGGCTTCCTACGAGCAGTACTTC	CASCWTASYEQYF
TRBD1	NA	TRBJ1-4	TRBV11-2	TGTGCCAGCAGCTCAGGGACAGGGAGAAATGAAAAACTGTTTTTT	CASSSGTGRNEKLFF
NA	NA	TRBJ2-1	TRBV14	TGTGCCAGCAGCCCCCTCGCAGGCCACAATGAGCAGTTCTTC	CASSPLAGHNEQFF
TRBD2	once	TRBJ2-7	TRBV25-1	TGTGCCAGCAGTCCAACTAGCGGGGGGTACTTCGAGCAGTACTTC	CASSPTSGGYFEQYF
TRBD1	few	TRBJ1-2	TRBV20-1	TGCAGTGCTGGACAGGGAATAGTAGACTATGGCTACACCTTC	CSAGQGIVDYGYTF
NA	NA	TRBJ1-1	TRBV25-1	TGTGCCAGCAGTGAATACGATAAGGGAGGATCTGAAGCTTTCTTT	CASSEYDKGGSEAFF
TRBD1	NA	TRBJ1-3	TRBV6-2/TRBV6-3	TGTGCCAGCAGTGGAGCCGACAGGGGAATTGGAAACACCATATATTTT	CASSGADRGIGNTIYF
NA	NA	TRBJ2-1	TRBV20-1	TGCAGTGCCGCCGAGAATGAGCAGTTCTTC	CSAAENEQFF
NA	NA	TRBJ2-5	TRBV12-3/TRBV12-4	TGTGCCAGCAGTTTATACCCGCGGCAAGAGACCCAGTACTTC	CASSLYPRQETQYF